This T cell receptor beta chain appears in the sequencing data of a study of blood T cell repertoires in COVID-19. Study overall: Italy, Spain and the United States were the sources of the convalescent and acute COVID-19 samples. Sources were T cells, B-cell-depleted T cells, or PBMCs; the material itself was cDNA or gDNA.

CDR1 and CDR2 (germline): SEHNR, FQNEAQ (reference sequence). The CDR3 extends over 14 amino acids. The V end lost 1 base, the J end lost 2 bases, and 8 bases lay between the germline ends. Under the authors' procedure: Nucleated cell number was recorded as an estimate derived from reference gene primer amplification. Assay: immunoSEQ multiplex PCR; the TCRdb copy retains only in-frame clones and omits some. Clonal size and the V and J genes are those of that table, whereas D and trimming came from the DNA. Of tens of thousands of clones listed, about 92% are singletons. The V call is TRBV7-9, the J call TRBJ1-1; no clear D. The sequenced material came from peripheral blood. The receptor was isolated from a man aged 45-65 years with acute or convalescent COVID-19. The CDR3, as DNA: TGTGCCAGCAGCTTAGTCGGGATTAACACTGAAGCTTTCTTT. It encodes CASSLVGINTEAFF.